This is a list of T cell receptor beta chains from one sample in a study of cytomegalovirus exposure and HLA in healthy donors. Profiling relied on immunoSEQ multiplex PCR, and the TCRdb table lists in-frame clones only, not all of them. This sample carries around 150,000 clones, about four fifths of them seen once, and the ten largest clones take roughly 3.4%. The sequenced sample consisted of PBMCs. The receptors originated from a human donor in good health. The CDR3 runs from the conserved cysteine through the conserved F or W. D genes are given only for firm matches. Clone size is stated in some rows and not others, as once, few, many or a class when expanded.

.	TRBV10-1	.	TRBJ2-1	13	TGCGCCAGCAGTGAGTTCCAGTACAATGAGCAGTTCTTC	CASSEFQYNEQFF
.	TRBV5-6	TRBD2	TRBJ2-1	17	TGTGCCAGCAGCTACTTCGGACTAGCGGGATTTGGGAATGAGCAGTTCTTC	CASSYFGLAGFGNEQFF
.	TRBV6-5	TRBD2	TRBJ2-7	15	TGTGCCAGCAGCATGACCGGGACTAAGATCTACGAGCAGTACTTC	CASSMTGTKIYEQYF
.	TRBV15	.	TRBJ2-5	12	TGTGCCACCAGCAGAGGAGGAGAGACCCAGTACTTC	CATSRGGETQYF
.	TRBV7-2	.	TRBJ1-1	13	TGTGCCAGCAGATTAGCCGGTTACACTGAAGCTTTCTTT	CASRLAGYTEAFF
few	TRBV7-9	.	TRBJ1-1	15	TGTGCCAGCAGCTCTACAGGGATTGGCGACACTGAAGCTTTCTTT	CASSSTGIGDTEAFF
.	TRBV28	.	TRBJ1-5	16	TGTGCCAGCAGTCCCCGGTCGGATGGAGGCAATCAGCCCCAGCATTTT	CASSPRSDGGNQPQHF
.	TRBV5-1	TRBD1	TRBJ2-7	15	TGCGCCAGCAGCCCCGGGACAGGTAGTCACTACGAGCAGTACTTC	CASSPGTGSHYEQYF
few	TRBV5-6	TRBD2	TRBJ2-1	16	TGTGCCAGCAGCTTGCGCCCCCAAGCGGGAAGCAATGAGCAGTTCTTC	CASSLRPQAGSNEQFF
once	TRBV2	.	TRBJ1-3	19	TGTGCCAGCAGTGAAAACAGGGTCTTCGGGGCCTTGGGACGAGACACCATATATTTT	CASSENRVFGALGRDTIYF
.	TRBV5-8	TRBD1	TRBJ1-5	13	TGTGCCAGCATCGGACAGGGGGATCAGCCCCAGCATTTT	CASIGQGDQPQHF
.	TRBV13	.	TRBJ2-3	16	TGTGCCAGCAGCTTCACGGGATCACAGAGCGGTGATACGCAGTATTTT	CASSFTGSQSGDTQYF
.	TRBV5-6	.	TRBJ2-7	16	TGTGCCAGCACCTTTCTGTCTGGGCAAATCGCCTACGAGCAGTACTTC	CASTFLSGQIAYEQYF
.	TRBV28	.	TRBJ2-3	14	TGTGCCAGCAGTTTTTTAGTCCTCACAGATACGCAGTATTTT	CASSFLVLTDTQYF
once	TRBV5-1	TRBD1	TRBJ2-7	14	TGCGCCAGCAGCCTCGGGACAGGGCCCTACGAGCAGTACTTC	CASSLGTGPYEQYF
.	TRBV27	TRBD2	TRBJ2-1	15	TGTGCCAGCTGTCAATCTAGCGGGAGTCGTGGTGAGCAGTTCTTC	CASCQSSGSRGEQFF
.	TRBV28	TRBD1	TRBJ1-2	16	TGTGCCAGCAGTTTCAATCCGGGACAGGGTACCAATGGCTACACCTTC	CASSFNPGQGTNGYTF
once	TRBV6-5	.	TRBJ1-1	14	TGTGCCAGCACTATAATCCAGGGAAACACTGAAGCTTTCTTT	CASTIIQGNTEAFF
once	TRBV15	TRBD1	TRBJ1-4	12	TGTGCCACCAGCAGATCAGTAGGGACAGTAAATTTT	CATSRSVGTVNF
.	TRBV7-2	.	TRBJ2-1	15	TGTGCCAGCAGTCGTGGACAGAATCTGGGCGATGAGCAGTTCTTC	CASSRGQNLGDEQFF
.	TRBV2	.	TRBJ1-2	16	TGTGCCAGCAGTGAAAGGGGAAAAAGGCTGACTGGCGGCTACACCTTC	CASSERGKRLTGGYTF
.	TRBV7-9	TRBD1	TRBJ2-7	13	TGTGCCAGCAGCTTAGTGGCAGGGGGCGAGCAGTACTTC	CASSLVAGGEQYF
few	TRBV10-3	.	TRBJ2-3	17	TGTGCCATCAGTGATTGGGCCAGAGGGATCGATACAGATACGCAGTATTTT	CAISDWARGIDTDTQYF
few	TRBV19	.	TRBJ1-5	14	TGTGCCAGTAGACAACAGGGTTTCAATCAGCCCCAGCATTTT	CASRQQGFNQPQHF
.	TRBV6-6	TRBD2	TRBJ2-5	16	TGTGCCAGCAGTTACCTGGGGAGCGGGAGTGGGGAGACCCAGTACTTC	CASSYLGSGSGETQYF
.	TRBV2	.	TRBJ1-1	12	TGTGCCAGCGGTCGGCGGGACGCTGAAGCTTTCTTT	CASGRRDAEAFF
.	TRBV2	TRBD2	TRBJ2-7	13	TGTGCCAACCAAGCGGGAGTTGTAGGAGAGCAGTACTTC	CANQAGVVGEQYF
few	TRBV25-1	TRBD2	TRBJ2-1	15	TGTGCCAGCAGTGAAGGAGTGGGAGGGTTAAATGAGCAGTTCTTC	CASSEGVGGLNEQFF
.	TRBV28	.	TRBJ2-1	12	TGTGCCAGCAGTTTAGGTCTCAGTGAGCAGTTCTTC	CASSLGLSEQFF
.	TRBV28	.	TRBJ1-6	15	TGTGCCAGCAGTTTACTGGGGACAATCAATTCACCCCTCCACTTT	CASSLLGTINSPLHF
once	TRBV30	TRBD1	TRBJ2-7	14	TGTGCCTGGGCAGGGGGCGCGGGGACCTACGAGCAGTACTTC	CAWAGGAGTYEQYF
.	TRBV30	.	TRBJ1-1	12	TGTGCCTGGAGTATTGGAGGGACTGAAGCTTTCTTT	CAWSIGGTEAFF
once	TRBV27	TRBD2	TRBJ2-3	15	TGTGCCAGCAGTGATCGGGGGGGGATCACAGATACGCAGTATTTT	CASSDRGGITDTQYF
once	TRBV6-5	.	TRBJ1-5	14	TGTGCCAGCAGCAGGGGAAGCAGCAATCAGCCCCAGCATTTT	CASSRGSSNQPQHF
.	TRBV7-2	.	TRBJ1-3	12	TGTGCCAGCAGTAATCCCGGAAACACCATATATTTT	CASSNPGNTIYF
.	TRBV4-2	.	TRBJ1-1	14	TGTGCCAGCAGCCAAGTCATGGGGGGCACTGAAGCTTTCTTT	CASSQVMGGTEAFF
once	TRBV9	TRBD2	TRBJ2-7	15	TGTGCCAGCAGCGTAGAGGGCGGGAGTGGCTACGAGCAGTACTTC	CASSVEGGSGYEQYF
.	TRBV29-1	TRBD2	TRBJ2-5	13	TGCAGCGTTGCTTCTAGCGGCGAAGAGACCCAGTACTTC	CSVASSGEETQYF